This is a list of T cell receptor beta chains from one sample in a study of response to subunit inactivated influenza vaccine. One entry per CDR3 protein results from TCRdb running MiXCR on the RT-PCR reads. The sample includes 500,000 to 600,000 distinct CDR3 sequences, approximately 15% of them seen just once. Sequenced material: CD4+ T cells sorted from PBMCs, taken roughly 24 months after vaccination. The receptors originated from a man aged 45 to 70 who received an inactivated influenza vaccine. CDR3s include the opening cysteine and the closing phenylalanine or tryptophan. D genes are given only for firm matches. Not every row has a clone size; where given, it reads once, few, many or a size class.

>.|many|TRBJ1-2|TRBV20-1
CSAVRQGGDGYTF
TGCAGTGCCGTCCGGCAGGGAGGGGATGGCTACACCTTC
>TRBD2|few|TRBJ2-3|TRBV5-6
CASSHRLAGSTDTQYF
TGTGCCAGCAGCCACCGACTAGCGGGTAGCACAGATACGCAGTATTTT
>.|many|TRBJ1-2|TRBV5-1
CASSGQGDGYTF
TGCGCCAGCAGCGGGCAGGGTGATGGCTACACCTTC
>TRBD2|.|TRBJ2-1|TRBV3-1
CASSQAAGGPFNEQFF
TGTGCCAGCAGCCAAGCAGCGGGAGGCCCCTTCAATGAGCAGTTCTTC
>.|many|TRBJ1-3|TRBV5-1
CASSPPENSGNTIYF
TGCGCCAGCAGCCCCCCAGAAAACTCTGGAAACACCATATATTTT
>.|once|TRBJ2-7|TRBV7-2
CASSLVQGLNEQYF
TGTGCCAGCAGCTTAGTCCAGGGTCTAAACGAGCAGTACTTC
>.|few|TRBJ2-3|TRBV20-1
CSARPGSGSTDTQYF
TGCAGTGCTAGGCCAGGCAGCGGTTCCACAGATACGCAGTATTTT
>.|.|TRBJ2-5|TRBV20-1
CSARVWENQETQYF
TGCAGTGCTAGAGTCTGGGAGAACCAAGAGACCCAGTACTTC
>TRBD1|few|TRBJ1-2|TRBV6-2/TRBV6-3
CASNTGGFYGYTF
TGTGCCAGCAACACAGGGGGATTCTATGGCTACACCTTC
>.|few|TRBJ2-3|TRBV6-5
CASSYQSSSTDTQYF
TGTGCCAGCAGTTACCAATCCTCTAGCACAGATACGCAGTATTTT
>.|few|TRBJ1-5|TRBV13
CASSSTRHGGDTWSPIINQPQHF
TGTGCCAGCAGCTCCACCCGCCACGGGGGGGATACGTGGTCCCCCATAATCAATCAGCCCCAGCATTTT
>.|.|TRBJ2-3|TRBV7-2
CASSLWGQPGTDTQYF
TGTGCCAGCAGCTTATGGGGGCAGCCGGGCACAGATACGCAGTATTTT
>.|few|TRBJ1-4|TRBV28
CASRKEWGGTNEKLFF
TGTGCCAGCAGGAAGGAGTGGGGAGGAACTAATGAAAAACTGTTTTTT
>.|.|TRBJ1-5|TRBV20-1
CSARDSGNQPQHF
TGCAGTGCTAGAGATTCCGGTAATCAGCCCCAGCATTTT
>.|many|TRBJ2-1|TRBV19
CASSIGGGYNNEQFF
TGTGCCAGTAGTATCGGTGGGGGTTACAACAATGAGCAGTTCTTC
>TRBD2|few|TRBJ2-7|TRBV5-1
CASSGGAGGDEQYF
TGCGCCAGCAGCGGTGGGGCCGGGGGGGACGAGCAGTACTTC
>.|many|TRBJ1-4|TRBV5-1
CASSLGKQDEKLFF
TGCGCCAGCAGCTTGGGAAAACAGGACGAAAAACTGTTTTTT
>.|few|TRBJ2-7|TRBV3-1
CASSQEVSVDTTRINF
TGTGCCAGCAGCCAAGAAGTCTCCGTAGACACCACTAGGATAAACTTC
>.|many|TRBJ2-1|TRBV12-3/TRBV12-4
CASSFRAGQFF
TGTGCCAGCAGTTTTCGGGCTGGGCAGTTCTTC
>.|.|TRBJ1-2|TRBV28
CASSLATDTLYGYTF
TGTGCCAGCAGTTTGGCGACGGATACCCTTTATGGCTACACCTTC
>TRBD2|many|TRBJ2-5|TRBV5-1
CASSLAILAGYQETQYF
TGCGCCAGCAGCTTGGCTATTCTAGCGGGGTACCAAGAGACCCAGTACTTC
>.|few|TRBJ2-1|TRBV28
CASSSPSRAALNEQFF
TGTGCCAGCAGTTCCCCCAGTAGGGCCGCGCTCAATGAGCAGTTCTTC
>.|.|TRBJ2-7|TRBV5-6
CASSLDSWFEYF
TGTGCCAGCAGCTTGGATAGTTGGTTTGAGTACTTC
>.|few|TRBJ2-3|TRBV10-1
CASSEGGTVLTDTQYF
TGCGCCAGCAGTGAAGGCGGGACAGTCCTCACAGATACGCAGTATTTT
>TRBD1|.|TRBJ1-5|TRBV7-8
CASSPRPGQGYQPQHF
TGTGCCAGCAGCCCAAGGCCCGGACAGGGCTATCAGCCCCAGCATTTT
>.|many|TRBJ1-1|TRBV29-1
CSVEEGIGTEAFF
TGCAGCGTTGAGGAGGGTATAGGCACTGAAGCTTTCTTT
>TRBD1|few|TRBJ1-1|TRBV27
CASRRGQGNTEAFF
TGTGCCAGCAGACGAGGACAGGGGAACACTGAAGCTTTCTTT
>TRBD2|.|TRBJ2-2|TRBV7-2
CASSSRVSGTNTGELFF
TGTGCCAGCAGCTCCCGGGTCAGCGGGACGAACACCGGGGAGCTGTTTTTT
>TRBD1|.|TRBJ2-3|TRBV20-1
CSARGNRGGTDTQYF
TGCAGTGCTAGAGGGAACAGGGGCGGGACAGATACGCAGTATTTT
>TRBD1|few|TRBJ2-7|TRBV10-3
CAIKGTGPYEQYF
TGTGCCATCAAAGGGACAGGGCCCTACGAGCAGTACTTC
>TRBD2|few|TRBJ2-1|TRBV20-1
CSARDSYGGSHSYNEQFF
TGCAGTGCTAGAGATAGTTATGGCGGGAGCCACTCCTACAATGAGCAGTTCTTC
>TRBD1|many|TRBJ1-2|TRBV18
CASSPGTGGAYGYTF
TGTGCCAGCTCACCCGGGACAGGGGGAGCCTATGGCTACACCTTC
>.|.|TRBJ1-4|TRBV7-2
CASSLASTEKLFF
TGTGCCAGCAGCTTAGCAAGCACAGAAAAACTGTTTTTT
>.|.|TRBJ1-1|TRBV4-3
CASSRLMGGEGHTEAFF
TGCGCCAGCAGCCGCCTAATGGGGGGAGAGGGGCACACTGAAGCTTTCTTT
>.|.|TRBJ2-1|TRBV6-1
CASSGAGRSGGEQFF
TGTGCCAGCAGTGGGGCAGGAAGGTCTGGTGGTGAGCAGTTCTTC
>.|.|TRBJ2-5|TRBV3-1
CASSRQEAGPQYF
TGTGCCAGCAGTCGACAGGAGGCTGGGCCCCAGTACTTC
>TRBD1|.|TRBJ2-1|TRBV7-2
CASSLPGQGGLGEQFF
TGTGCCAGCAGCTTACCGGGACAGGGGGGGCTCGGTGAGCAGTTCTTC
>.|many|TRBJ1-4|TRBV20-1
CSAIHRAFNEKLFF
TGCAGTGCTATCCACAGAGCTTTTAATGAAAAACTGTTTTTT
>.|few|TRBJ2-3|TRBV5-5
CASTPFGSEGTDTQYF
TGTGCCAGCACCCCCTTTGGTAGCGAGGGCACAGATACGCAGTATTTT
>.|many|TRBJ2-3|TRBV6-2/TRBV6-3
CASSYSPTTLDTQYF
TGTGCCAGCAGTTACTCGCCGACGACTTTGGATACGCAGTATTTT